The clone carrying this T cell receptor (beta chain) was seen a few times. Its matching antigen is unknown. This sample stems from a study of vaccination effects on CD4 cells after COVID-19. Study information: Expansion of antigen-specific CD4+ T cells with viral peptide pools was carried out by the ViraFEST assay before sequencing. Following the second dose by a median of 72 days, the post-vaccine samples were obtained. In culture with approximately 10 IU/ml IL-2 and roughly 10 ug/ml peptides, PBMC were grown at a few million per well.

Culture lasted around eleven days before CD4+ T cell isolation. Vaccination of participants consisted of two doses of either the BNT162b2 or mRNA-1273 vaccine. The CDR3 is 12 residues long. Trimming took 5 bases from V and 8 from J, leaving 10 bases between them. Only in-frame clones appear in the TCRdb table, and some are missing; sequencing was by immunoSEQ multiplex PCR. The sample shows about 40,000 clones, about 70% of them seen only once. The chain couples TRBV12-3 or TRBV12-4 to TRBJ1-3; tentatively, D is TRBD1 (6 bases). Here the sequenced sample was CD4+ T cells from PBMCs cultured without peptide, taken after COVID-19 vaccination. The TCR originated in a human donor who received a COVID-19 vaccine. The CDR3 DNA reads as TGTGCCAGCAGTCTTAACAGGGACACCATATATTTT. As protein: CASSLNRDTIYF.